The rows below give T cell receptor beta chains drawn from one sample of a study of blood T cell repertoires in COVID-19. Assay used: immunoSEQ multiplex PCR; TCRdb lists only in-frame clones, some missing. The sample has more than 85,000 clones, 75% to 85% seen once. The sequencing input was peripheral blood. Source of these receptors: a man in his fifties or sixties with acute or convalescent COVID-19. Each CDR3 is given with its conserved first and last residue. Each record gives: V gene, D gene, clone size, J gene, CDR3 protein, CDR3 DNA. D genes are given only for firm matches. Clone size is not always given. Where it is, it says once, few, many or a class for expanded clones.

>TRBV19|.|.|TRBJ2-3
CASSPGLYSTDTQYF
TGTGCCAGTAGTCCGGGACTTTACAGCACAGATACGCAGTATTTT
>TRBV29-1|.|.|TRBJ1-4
CSVGAEKLFF
TGCAGCGTTGGTGCGGAAAAACTGTTTTTT
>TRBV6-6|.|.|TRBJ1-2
CASSSDRTYGYTF
TGTGCCAGCAGCTCTGACAGGACCTATGGCTACACCTTC
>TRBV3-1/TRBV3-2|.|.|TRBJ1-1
CASSPWDKNTEAFF
TGTGCCAGCAGCCCTTGGGACAAGAACACTGAAGCTTTCTTT
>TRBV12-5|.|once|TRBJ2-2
CASGLVVSANTGELFF
TGTGCTAGTGGTTTGGTAGTCAGTGCGAACACCGGGGAGCTGTTTTTT
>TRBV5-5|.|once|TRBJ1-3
CASSSIASGNTIYF
TGTGCCAGCAGCTCTATAGCGTCTGGAAACACCATATATTTT
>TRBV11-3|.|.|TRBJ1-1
CASSQGGSRTEAFF
TGTGCCAGCAGCCAGGGAGGGTCGAGAACTGAAGCTTTCTTT
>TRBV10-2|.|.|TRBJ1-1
CASSEQQGLWTEAFF
TGCGCCAGCAGTGAGCAACAGGGTCTGTGGACTGAAGCTTTCTTT
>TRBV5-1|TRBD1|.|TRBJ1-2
CASSFGPGTGGGYTF
TGCGCCAGCAGCTTTGGGCCCGGGACAGGAGGTGGCTACACCTTC
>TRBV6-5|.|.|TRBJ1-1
CASTPRWRANTEAFF
TGTGCCAGCACCCCTCGATGGCGGGCGAACACTGAAGCTTTCTTT
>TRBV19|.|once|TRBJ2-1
CATNNEQFF
TGTGCCACCAACAATGAGCAGTTCTTC
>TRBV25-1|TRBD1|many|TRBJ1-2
CASSDLQGDYGYTF
TGTGCCAGCAGTGACCTACAGGGGGACTATGGCTACACCTTC
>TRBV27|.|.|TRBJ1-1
CASSLGGRAEAFF
TGTGCCAGCAGTTTAGGGGGGAGGGCTGAAGCTTTCTTT
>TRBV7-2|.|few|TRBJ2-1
CASSFRGPMFNEQFF
TGTGCCAGCAGCTTCAGGGGCCCGATGTTTAATGAGCAGTTCTTC
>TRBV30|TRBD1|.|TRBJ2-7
CAGQTGGYEQYF
TGTGCCGGCCAGACAGGGGGCTACGAGCAGTACTTC
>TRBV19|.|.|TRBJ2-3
CASSIVRTDTQYF
TGTGCCAGTAGTATAGTTAGAACAGATACGCAGTATTTT
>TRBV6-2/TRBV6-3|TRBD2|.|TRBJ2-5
CASSAGLAGGMETQYF
TGTGCCAGCAGTGCCGGACTAGCGGGAGGTATGGAGACCCAGTACTTC
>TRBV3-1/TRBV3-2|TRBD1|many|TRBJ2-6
CASSQGTGSGANVLTF
TGTGCCAGCAGCCAAGGGACAGGCTCCGGGGCCAACGTCCTGACTTTC
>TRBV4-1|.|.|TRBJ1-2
CASSQDSERSYGYTF
TGCGCCAGCAGCCAAGATTCTGAACGGAGCTATGGCTACACCTTC
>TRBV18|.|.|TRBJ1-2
CASSPLDSGYTF
TGTGCCAGCTCACCACTGGACTCTGGCTACACCTTC
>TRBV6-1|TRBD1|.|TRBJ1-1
CASSEMGQGPNTEAFF
TGTGCCAGCAGTGAAATGGGACAGGGACCGAACACTGAAGCTTTCTTT
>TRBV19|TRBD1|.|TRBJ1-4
CASSQSTAGTVNEKLFF
TGTGCCAGTAGTCAATCCACCGCCGGGACAGTTAATGAAAAACTGTTTTTT
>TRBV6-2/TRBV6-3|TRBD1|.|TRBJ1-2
CASSHLPGQGFLNYGYTF
TGTGCCAGCAGTCATCTTCCGGGACAGGGGTTTCTAAACTATGGCTACACCTTC
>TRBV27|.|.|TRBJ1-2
CASSSTGNYGYTF
TGTGCCAGCAGCTCAACAGGGAACTATGGCTACACCTTC
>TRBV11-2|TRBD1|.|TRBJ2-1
CASSFGQGGRDNEQFF
TGTGCCAGCAGCTTTGGACAGGGGGGTAGGGACAATGAGCAGTTCTTC
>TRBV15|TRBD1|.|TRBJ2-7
CATSKPPGQASYEQYF
TGTGCCACCAGCAAACCGCCGGGACAGGCCTCCTACGAGCAGTACTTC
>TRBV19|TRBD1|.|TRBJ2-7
CASSRQGAGYEQYF
TGTGCCAGTAGCCGCCAGGGGGCGGGCTACGAGCAGTACTTC
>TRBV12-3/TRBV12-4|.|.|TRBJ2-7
CASSLMGSFEQYF
TGTGCCAGCAGTTTAATGGGGAGCTTCGAGCAGTACTTC
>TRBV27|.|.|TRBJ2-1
CASRVGVASYNEQFF
TGTGCCAGCAGGGTCGGGGTCGCCTCCTACAATGAGCAGTTCTTC
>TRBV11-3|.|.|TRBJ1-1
CASSFNRVDTEAFF
TGTGCCAGCAGCTTTAACAGGGTCGACACTGAAGCTTTCTTT
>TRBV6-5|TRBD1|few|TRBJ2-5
CASSYSYRGEETQYF
TGTGCCAGCAGTTACTCGTACAGGGGGGAAGAGACCCAGTACTTC
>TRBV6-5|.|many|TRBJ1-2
CASSSQGGSGGYTF
TGTGCCAGCAGTTCGCAGGGTGGTTCGGGTGGCTACACCTTC
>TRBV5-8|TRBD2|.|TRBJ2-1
CASSRYTPPVLAVNEQFF
TGTGCCAGCAGCCGGTATACCCCCCCCGTACTAGCGGTTAATGAGCAGTTCTTC
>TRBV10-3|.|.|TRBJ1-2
CAISESNSGGYTF
TGTGCCATCAGTGAGTCGAATAGCGGCGGCTACACCTTC
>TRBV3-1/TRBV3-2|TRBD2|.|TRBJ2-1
CASSRRTSWSEQFF
TGTGCCAGCAGCCGCCGGACTAGCTGGTCTGAGCAGTTCTTC
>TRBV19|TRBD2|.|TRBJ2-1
CASSSLYAGGPIEQFF
TGTGCCAGTAGTAGCCTTTACGCGGGGGGGCCTATTGAGCAGTTCTTC
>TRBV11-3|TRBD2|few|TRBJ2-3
CASSPGLAVGDTQYF
TGTGCCAGCAGCCCCGGACTAGCGGTTGGAGATACGCAGTATTTT
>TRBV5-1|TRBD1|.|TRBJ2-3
CASRPDRGLPRGGTDTQYF
TGCGCCAGCAGACCCGACAGGGGTTTACCCCGCGGGGGCACAGATACGCAGTATTTT
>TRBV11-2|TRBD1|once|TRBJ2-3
CASSRTMGQGTDTQYF
TGTGCCAGCAGCCGTACTATGGGACAGGGGACAGATACGCAGTATTTT
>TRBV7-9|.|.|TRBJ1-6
CASTRDSSGGSPLHF
TGTGCCAGCACCCGAGACAGCTCGGGTGGTTCACCCCTCCACTTT
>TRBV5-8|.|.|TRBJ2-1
CASSLGDPGGYNEQFF
TGTGCCAGCAGCCTAGGGGACCCAGGGGGGTACAATGAGCAGTTCTTC
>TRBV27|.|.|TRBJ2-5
CASSMDSGLWETQYF
TGTGCCAGCAGTATGGACAGTGGCCTATGGGAGACCCAGTACTTC
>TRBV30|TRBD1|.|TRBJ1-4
CAWRGQGAVVDEKLFF
TGTGCCTGGAGGGGACAGGGGGCTGTGGTGGATGAAAAACTGTTTTTT
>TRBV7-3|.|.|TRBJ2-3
CASSLFASASTDTQYF
TGTGCCAGCAGCTTATTCGCTAGCGCTAGCACAGATACGCAGTATTTT
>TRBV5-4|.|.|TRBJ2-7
CASSLAGGALHREQYF
TGTGCCAGCAGCTTGGCGGGGGGCGCTTTGCATAGGGAGCAGTACTTC
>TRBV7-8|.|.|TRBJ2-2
CASSFRGNTGELFF
TGTGCCAGCAGCTTTAGGGGGAACACCGGGGAGCTGTTTTTT
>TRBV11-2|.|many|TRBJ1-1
CASSSNRDWEPFF
TGTGCCAGCAGCTCAAACCGGGACTGGGAACCTTTCTTT
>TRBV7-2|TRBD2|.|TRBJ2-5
CAGSSPGGTKETQYF
TGTGCCGGCAGCTCACCGGGAGGGACCAAAGAGACCCAGTACTTC
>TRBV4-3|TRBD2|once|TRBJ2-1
CASSQAAGTSGGSSYNEQFF
TGCGCCAGCAGCCAAGCCGCCGGGACTAGCGGGGGAAGCTCCTACAATGAGCAGTTCTTC
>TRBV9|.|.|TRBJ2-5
CASSVGLQETQYF
TGTGCCAGCAGCGTAGGGCTCCAAGAGACCCAGTACTTC
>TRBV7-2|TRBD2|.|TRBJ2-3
CASNEASGSSDTQYF
TGTGCCAGCAACGAGGCTAGCGGGAGCTCAGATACGCAGTATTTT
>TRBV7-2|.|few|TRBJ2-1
CASSRRVYYNEQFF
TGTGCCAGCAGCAGGAGGGTTTACTACAATGAGCAGTTCTTC
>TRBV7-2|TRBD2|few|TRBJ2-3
CASSLVAGGGDTQYF
TGTGCCAGCAGCTTAGTGGCGGGAGGTGGAGATACGCAGTATTTT
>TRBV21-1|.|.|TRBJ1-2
CASSKVGQNYGYTF
TGTGCCAGCAGCAAAGTTGGACAGAACTATGGCTACACCTTC
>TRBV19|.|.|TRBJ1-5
CASSIPQTEYSNQPQHF
TGTGCCAGTAGTATCCCACAGACAGAGTATAGCAATCAGCCCCAGCATTTT
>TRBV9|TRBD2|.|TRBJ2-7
CASSAGTTRGEQYF
TGTGCCAGCAGCGCCGGGACTACCCGGGGTGAGCAGTACTTC
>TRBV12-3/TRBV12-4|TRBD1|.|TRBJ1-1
CASSLDRGLVAFF
TGTGCCAGCAGTCTCGACAGGGGGCTGGTAGCTTTCTTT
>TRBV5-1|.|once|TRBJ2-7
CASSLGFGGAYEQYF
TGCGCCAGCAGCTTGGGCTTCGGAGGGGCCTACGAGCAGTACTTC
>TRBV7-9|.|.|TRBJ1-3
CASSLSGGFRSGNTIYF
TGTGCCAGCAGCCTAAGCGGAGGATTCCGCTCTGGAAACACCATATATTTT